The 15 T cell receptor beta chains given below trace back to one sample, sequenced in a study of T-cell reconstitution after alpha-beta-depleted transplantation in children (dated by TCRdb to the mid-2010s). To prepare the library, PCR was applied. Sequencing relied on an Illumina HiSeq 2500. Molecular barcoding was employed in the preparation of TCR libraries, with unique molecular identifiers being used to normalize TCRbeta repertoire quantification. TCRdb trimmed public reads at Q25 via fastp, called clones via MiXCR and kept in-frame beta chains. Each record represents a unique CDR3 protein, reported with the most common genes and DNA among its rows. In this sample the table shows fewer than 400,000 distinct CDR3 sequences, roughly 20% of which occur a single time. Less than 4.5% of the sample lies in the top ten. Here the sequenced sample was PBMCs from the stem cell graft donor, taken from the stem cell graft. The receptor set was obtained from a human donor who donated a stem cell graft to a child with acute myeloid leukemia.

This clonotype has a count of ten or more. This chain joins TRBV15 and TRBJ2-1; tentatively, D is TRBD1 (5 bases). The CDR3 totals 13 residues. Germline CDR1 reads LNHNV; CDR2 reads YYDKDF (reference sequence). Trimming took 3 bases from V and 8 from J, leaving 11 bases between them. The CDR3: CATSRQGPDEQFF. The CDR3, as DNA: TGTGCCACCAGCAGGCAGGGTCCCGATGAGCAGTTCTTC.

The table lists this clonotype with many counts. The chain combines TRBV5-1 with TRBJ2-1; maybe TRBD1 (5 bases). This CDR3 is built from 13 residues. Trimming left V 0 bases short and J 6 bases short, with 7 bases between. Germline CDR1 is SGHRS and CDR2 is YFSETQ. The DNA of the CDR3 is TGCGCCAGCAGCTTGGCAGGGATCAATGAGCAGTTCTTC. This gives the protein CASSLAGINEQFF.

This clonotype was detected only a few times. The V gene is TRBV15, the J gene TRBJ2-7, with D hard to call. V shed 5 bases and J shed 6 bases, with 17 bases lying between them. The CDR3 extends over 14 amino acids. Germline CDR1 LNHNV, CDR2 YYDKDF (reference sequence). This CDR3 is CATSSRSGSGEQYF. CDR3 DNA: TGTGCCACCAGCTCACGTAGTGGGTCGGGCGAGCAGTACTTC. Combining the CDR3 with reference TRBV15 and TRBJ2-7 gives the whole variable domain DAMVIQNPRYQVTQFGKPVTLSCSQTLNHNVMYWYQQKSSQAPKLLFHYYDKDFNNEADTPDNFQSRRPNTSFCFLDIRSPGLGDTAMYLCATSSRSGSGEQYFGPGTRLTVT.

V is TRBV5-1 and J is TRBJ2-3; 7 nucleotides align to TRBD1. CDR1 is SGHRS and CDR2 is YFSETQ in the germline V gene. CDR3 length equals 15 residues. The ends lost 0 bases at V and 0 bases at J; junction bases unmatched: 1. The chain's CDR3 is CASSLDRGSTDTQYF. The CDR3 nucleotides read TGCGCCAGCAGCTTGGACAGGGGAAGCACAGATACGCAGTATTTT. Full variable domain (remainder filled in from reference TRBV5-1 and TRBJ2-3): KAGVTQTPRYLIKTRGQQVTLSCSPISGHRSVSWYQQTPGQGLQFLFEYFSETQRNKGNFPGRFSGRQFSNSRSEMNVSTLELGDSALYLCASSLDRGSTDTQYFGPGTRLTVL.

This clonotype has more than one count but fewer than ten. V gene TRBV28 combines with J gene TRBJ2-7; D is unresolved. V was trimmed by 8 bases and J by 4 bases, leaving 9 bases between them. The CDR3 has 11 residues. Germline assignment: CDR1 MDHEN and CDR2 SYDVKM. This CDR3 is CASVRRYEQYF. The CDR3 bases are TGTGCCAGCGTTCGTCGATACGAGCAGTACTTC.

The table lists this clonotype with a few counts. The chain uses TRBV20-1 and TRBJ2-5; the match to TRBD2 covers 11 bases. CDR3 size: 15 residues. Germline CDR1 DFQATT, CDR2 SNEGSKA (reference sequence). J was trimmed by 3 bases and V by 5 bases; bases with no gene match: 8. CDR3: CSACRAGLAEETQYF. The CDR3 DNA follows: TGCAGTGCTTGCAGAGCGGGACTAGCGGAAGAGACCCAGTACTTC.

The chain joins TRBV15 to TRBJ2-2, with D hard to call. Per germline, CDR1 LNHNV and CDR2 YYDKDF (reference sequence). V lost 1 base to trimming and J lost 6 bases, with 9 bases between them. The CDR3 spans 14 residues. The CDR3 protein is CATSRGTRSGELFF. CDR3 nucleotide sequence: TGTGCCACCAGCAGAGGTACGAGGTCCGGGGAGCTGTTTTTT. The complete variable domain, with remaining parts taken from reference TRBV15 and TRBJ2-2, reads DAMVIQNPRYQVTQFGKPVTLSCSQTLNHNVMYWYQQKSSQAPKLLFHYYDKDFNNEADTPDNFQSRRPNTSFCFLDIRSPGLGDTAMYLCATSRGTRSGELFFGEGSRLTVL.

This clonotype was seen more than once but under ten times. The rearrangement uses TRBV20-1 and TRBJ1-4; possible D gene TRBD1, 5 bases. This CDR3 is 14 amino acids long. Germline V CDR1 and CDR2: DFQATT, SNEGSKA (reference sequence). Between the trimmed V and J ends, which lost 6 bases and 8 bases, there was a span of 19 bases. CDR3 loop: CSALQTLGDEKLFF. Here the CDR3 DNA reads TGCAGTGCACTTCAGACACTCGGGGACGAAAAACTGTTTTTT.

This clonotype has more than one count but fewer than ten. This chain links TRBV9 with TRBJ2-3, with D possibly being TRBD2 (6 bases). V was trimmed by 3 bases and J by 3 bases, leaving 11 bases between them. The length of the CDR3 is 14 residues. CDR1 and CDR2 from the germline V gene are SGDLS and YYNGEE. CDR3 sequence reads: CASSGSGFTDTQYF. The CDR3 DNA sequence: TGTGCCAGCAGCGGAAGCGGGTTTACAGATACGCAGTATTTT.

This clonotype was counted a few times. CDR3 in amino acids: CAIRLRDSSTDTQYF. CDR3 nucleotides: TGTGCCATCAGACTCCGGGACTCTAGCACAGATACGCAGTATTTT. This sequence joins TRBV10-3 and TRBJ2-3; a weak D match, TRBD2 (6 bases). Between the trimmed V and J ends, which lost 6 bases and 0 bases, there was a span of 13 bases. Germline V CDR1 and CDR2: ENHRY, SYGVKD. The CDR3 length is 15 residues.

This clonotype was counted only a few times. The genes are TRBV12-3 or TRBV12-4 and TRBJ1-4, with a tentative D call TRBD1 (5 bases). Trimming shortened V by 6 bases and J by 7 bases, and 15 bases separated the two germline ends. The CDR3 length is 14 residues. Here the CDR3 reads CASRRGIEGEKLFF. CDR3 coding DNA: TGTGCCAGCAGAAGGGGAATTGAAGGTGAAAAACTGTTTTTT.

This clonotype was recorded a few times. The chain recombines TRBV24-1 with TRBJ1-1; the match to TRBD1 covers 7 bases. The V and J ends lost 5 bases and 5 bases, in that order; junction bases with no gene match: 13. Germline CDR1 KGHDR, CDR2 SFDVKD. CDR3 length equals 16 residues. CDR3 DNA: TGTGCCACCAGTGGGCCGGGGCAGGGGGACGGGACTGAAGCTTTCTTT. As protein: CATSGPGQGDGTEAFF.

This clonotype appeared a few times. The genes are TRBV15 and TRBJ2-3, with 9 bases fitting TRBD1. J lost 2 bases, V lost 6 bases, and 9 bases had no gene match. The CDR3 has 16 amino acids. Germline V gene lookup returns CDR1 LNHNV and CDR2 YYDKDF (reference sequence). The CDR3 nucleotides read TGTGCCACCAGTTTACAGGGGGCAGGACTCACAGATACGCAGTATTTT. Translation: CATSLQGAGLTDTQYF. Variable domain in full (rest from reference TRBV15 and TRBJ2-3): DAMVIQNPRYQVTQFGKPVTLSCSQTLNHNVMYWYQQKSSQAPKLLFHYYDKDFNNEADTPDNFQSRRPNTSFCFLDIRSPGLGDTAMYLCATSLQGAGLTDTQYFGPGTRLTVL.

The table lists this clonotype with a few counts. The chain carries TRBV6-5 and TRBJ2-7; TRBD2 matches 7 bases. Trimming cost V 0 bases and J 0 bases; bases outside gene matches: 5. Germline V lookup: CDR1 MNHEY, CDR2 SVGAGI. This CDR3 spans 16 amino acids. As DNA, the CDR3 is TGTGCCAGCAGTTACTCATCTAGCGGACGCTCCTACGAGCAGTACTTC. Amino acids: CASSYSSSGRSYEQYF.

Ten or more counts support this clonotype. The chain carries TRBV4-1 and TRBJ2-1; D unresolved. CDR1 MGHRA and CDR2 YSYEKL come from the germline V gene. Trimming shortened V by 0 bases and J by 6 bases, and 0 bases separated the two germline ends. The CDR3 runs to 11 residues. CDR3 DNA sequence: TGCGCCAGCAGCCAAGACAATGAGCAGTTCTTC. The encoded protein is CASSQDNEQFF.